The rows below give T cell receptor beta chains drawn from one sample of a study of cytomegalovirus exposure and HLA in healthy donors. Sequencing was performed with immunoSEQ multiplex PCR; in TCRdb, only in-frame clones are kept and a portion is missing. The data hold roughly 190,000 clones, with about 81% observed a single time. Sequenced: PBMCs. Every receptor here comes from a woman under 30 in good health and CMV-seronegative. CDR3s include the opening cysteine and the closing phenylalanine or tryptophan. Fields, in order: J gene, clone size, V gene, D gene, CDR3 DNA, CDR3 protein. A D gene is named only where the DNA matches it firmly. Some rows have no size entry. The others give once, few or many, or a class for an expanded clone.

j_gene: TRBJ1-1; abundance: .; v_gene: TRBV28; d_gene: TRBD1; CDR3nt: TGTGCCAGCAGTTTCGAAAGGGACAGGGTGAACACTGAAGCTTTCTTT; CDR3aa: CASSFERDRVNTEAFF
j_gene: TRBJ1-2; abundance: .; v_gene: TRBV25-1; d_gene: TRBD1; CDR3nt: TGTGCCAGCAGCCGGGACAGCGACCTGGCTAACTATGGCTACACCTTC; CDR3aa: CASSRDSDLANYGYTF
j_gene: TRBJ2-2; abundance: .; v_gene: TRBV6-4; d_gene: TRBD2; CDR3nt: TGTGCCAGCAGTGAGACCGGGGGGACCGGGGAGCTGTTTTTT; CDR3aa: CASSETGGTGELFF
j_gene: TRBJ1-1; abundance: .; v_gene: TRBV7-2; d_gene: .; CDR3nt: TGTGCCAGCAGCTCCACCTACGACAGAAACACTGAAGCTTTCTTT; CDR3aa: CASSSTYDRNTEAFF
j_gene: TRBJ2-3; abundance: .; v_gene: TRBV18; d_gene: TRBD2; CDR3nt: TGTGCCAGCTCACCAAGTATGGCTAGCGGGGCCCCTAGCACAGATACGCAGTATTTT; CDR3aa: CASSPSMASGAPSTDTQYF
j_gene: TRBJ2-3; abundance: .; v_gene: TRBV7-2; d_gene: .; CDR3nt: TGTGCCAGCAGCTTTCTGCGGGACTCTCAGTATTTT; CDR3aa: CASSFLRDSQYF
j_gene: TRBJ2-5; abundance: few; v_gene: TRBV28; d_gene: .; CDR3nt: TGTGCCACTACAGGGTCGGGCGGGAGAGAGACCCAGTACTTC; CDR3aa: CATTGSGGRETQYF
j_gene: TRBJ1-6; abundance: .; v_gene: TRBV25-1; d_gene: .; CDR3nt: TGTGCCAGCAGTGAATTGAGCTCCTATAATTCACCCCTCCACTTT; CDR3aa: CASSELSSYNSPLHF
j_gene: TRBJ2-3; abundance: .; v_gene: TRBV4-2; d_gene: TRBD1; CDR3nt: TGTGCCAGCAGCCAAGTCGACAGGGGGCCAGATACGCAGTATTTT; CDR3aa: CASSQVDRGPDTQYF
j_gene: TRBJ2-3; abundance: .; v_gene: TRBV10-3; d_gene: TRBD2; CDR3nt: TGTGCCATCAGGCCGGGACTAGCGGTAATCACAGATACGCAGTATTTT; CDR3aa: CAIRPGLAVITDTQYF
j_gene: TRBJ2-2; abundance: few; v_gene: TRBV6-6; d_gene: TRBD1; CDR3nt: TGTGCCAGCAGGGGGACAGGGAGGGCCGGGGAGCTGTTTTTT; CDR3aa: CASRGTGRAGELFF
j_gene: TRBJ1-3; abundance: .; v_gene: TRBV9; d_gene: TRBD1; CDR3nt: TGTGCCAGCAGCGTTCTGGACAGGGTCTCTGGAAACACCATATATTTT; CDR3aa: CASSVLDRVSGNTIYF
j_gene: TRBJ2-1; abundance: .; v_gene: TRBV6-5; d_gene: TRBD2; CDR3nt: TGTGCCAGCAGTTTTTCTAGCGGGAGGCATAATGAGCAGTTCTTC; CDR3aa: CASSFSSGRHNEQFF
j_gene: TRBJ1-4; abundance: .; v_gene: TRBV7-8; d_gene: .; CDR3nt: TGTGCCAGCAGCTTAGTACGGAGCAATGAAAAACTGTTTTTT; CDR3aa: CASSLVRSNEKLFF
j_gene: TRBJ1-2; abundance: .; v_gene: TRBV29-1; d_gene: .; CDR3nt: TGCAGCGTTGAAGGTGTGGAGGGGCTTGGCTACACCTTC; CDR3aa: CSVEGVEGLGYTF
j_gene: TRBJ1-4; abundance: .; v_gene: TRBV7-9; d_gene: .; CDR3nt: TGTGCCAGCAGCTTAGGGCCCACTAATGAAAAACTGTTTTTT; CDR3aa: CASSLGPTNEKLFF
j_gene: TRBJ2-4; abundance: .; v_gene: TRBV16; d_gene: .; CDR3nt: TGTGCCAGCAGCCAATCAGGGCGGCCACAGGGTAACATTCAGTACTTC; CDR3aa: CASSQSGRPQGNIQYF
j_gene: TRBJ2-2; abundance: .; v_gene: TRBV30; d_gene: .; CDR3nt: TGTGCCTGGAGTGTAATCGGGATAACCACCGGGGAGCTGTTTTTT; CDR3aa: CAWSVIGITTGELFF
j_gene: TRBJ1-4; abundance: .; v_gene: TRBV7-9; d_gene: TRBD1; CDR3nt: TGTGCCAGCAGACCCGCCGGGACACAGGGGTCTGGGAAACTGTTTTTT; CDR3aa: CASRPAGTQGSGKLFF
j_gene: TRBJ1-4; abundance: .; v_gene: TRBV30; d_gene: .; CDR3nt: TGTGCCTGGAGGCCCGGGACAACTAATGAAAAACTGTTTTTT; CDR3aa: CAWRPGTTNEKLFF
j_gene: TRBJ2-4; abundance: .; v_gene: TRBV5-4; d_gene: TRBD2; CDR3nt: TGTGCCAGCAGCTTGACTAGCGGGAGTGGGGACATTCAGTACTTC; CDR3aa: CASSLTSGSGDIQYF
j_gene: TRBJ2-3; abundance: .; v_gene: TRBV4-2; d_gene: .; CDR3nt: TGTGCCAGCAGCGTCAACCCGCGGATTTCTAGCACAGATACGCAGTATTTT; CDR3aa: CASSVNPRISSTDTQYF